One and the same sample provided the 18 T cell receptor beta chains below, sequenced in a study of cytomegalovirus exposure and HLA in healthy donors. PCR amplification relied on 60 Vbeta primers (plus 13 Jbeta primers). TCRdb keeps only in-frame clones here, not all; method: immunoSEQ multiplex PCR. Reported are about 150,000 clones; the ten largest clones contain about 2%. Sequences were obtained from PBMCs. These receptors all stem from a man under 40 in good health and CMV-seronegative.

The chain employs TRBV5-4 and TRBJ2-1; 15 nucleotides line up with TRBD2. The CDR3 is 17 amino acids. Germline V CDR1 and CDR2: SGHNT, YYREEE (reference sequence). After removal of 0 bases from V and 8 bases from J, the junction contained 6 bases not matched to a gene. The CDR3 protein is CASSLGGLAGGPHEQFF. The CDR3 region has the DNA TGTGCCAGCAGCTTGGGCGGACTAGCGGGAGGGCCTCATGAGCAGTTCTTC.

The V gene is TRBV18, the J gene TRBJ2-5; no firm D call. V was clipped by 1 base and J by 0 bases, with 6 bases between them. CDR1 is KGHSH and CDR2 is LQKENI in the germline V gene. The CDR3 spans 14 residues. The CDR3 spells CASSPRSDQETQYF. For the CDR3, the DNA is TGTGCCAGCTCACCACGGTCAGACCAAGAGACCCAGTACTTC.

The chain links TRBV6-4 to TRBJ2-3, with D possibly TRBD1 on 6 matching bases. The CDR3 has 14 residues. Per germline, CDR1 MRHNA and CDR2 SNTAGT. Trimming pared 5 bases from V and 3 bases from J, leaving 12 bases between. CDR3 sequence: CASSKQGETDTQYF. DNA of the CDR3: TGTGCCAGCAGTAAACAGGGTGAAACAGATACGCAGTATTTT.

The chain links TRBV2 to TRBJ1-2; 7 bases are shared with TRBD1. The CDR3 sequence is 15 residues long. The germline V gene has CDR1 SNHLY and CDR2 FYNNEI. Germline trimming cut 5 bases from V and 4 bases from J; bases unmatched to any gene: 10. CDR3 nucleotide sequence: TGTGCCAGCAGTATGGACGGCCAGGGGGGCTATGGCTACACCTTC. As protein: CASSMDGQGGYGYTF.

The rearrangement joins TRBV7-8 to TRBJ1-4; tentative D call: TRBD1 (6 bases). V lost 0 bases, J lost 3 bases, and 11 bases lay in between. Per the germline V gene, CDR1 is SGHVS and CDR2 is FQNEAQ. The CDR3 runs to 16 residues. CDR3 bases: TGTGCCAGCAGCTTAGCCCACAGGGTATCTAATGAAAAACTGTTTTTT. Translated: CASSLAHRVSNEKLFF.

This chain joins TRBV27 and TRBJ2-3; 14 bases are a match to TRBD2. Trimming removed 2 bases from V and 5 bases from J; junction bases left unmatched: 3. This CDR3 spans 16 amino acids. Looked up from germline, CDR1 is MNHEY and CDR2 is SMNVEV (reference sequence). In nucleotides, the CDR3 is TGTGCCAGCAGTTTAGGGACTAGCGGGAGAGAAGATACGCAGTATTTT. This sequence encodes CASSLGTSGREDTQYF.

The gene calls are TRBV9 and TRBJ1-2; the D is unclear. Germline V CDR1 and CDR2: SGDLS, YYNGEE. The V end lost 3 bases, the J end lost 5 bases, and 5 bases lay between the germline ends. The CDR3 is 11 amino acids. The CDR3 sequence is CASSALYGYTF. For the CDR3, the DNA is TGTGCCAGCAGCGCCCTTTATGGCTACACCTTC.

This rearrangement joins TRBV11-3 to TRBJ2-5; 9 bases are shared with TRBD2. The J segment lost 4 bases and the V segment lost 0 bases, leaving 3 bases of the junction unmatched. Per the germline V gene, CDR1 is SGHNT and CDR2 is YENEEA. This CDR3 is built from 15 residues. The CDR3 here is CASSLELLAGETQYF. In nucleotides, the CDR3 is TGTGCCAGCAGCTTAGAACTACTAGCGGGAGAGACCCAGTACTTC.

This chain connects TRBV14 to TRBJ1-1, with a tentative D call TRBD1 (6 bases). The CDR3 has 15 amino acids. Germline assignment: CDR1 SGHDN and CDR2 FVKESK. V lost 4 bases and J lost 11, with 23 bases in between. The CDR3 DNA follows: TGTGCCAGCAGCCCCATTGACAGGCCGGGACGCGGGGCTTTCTTT. Its translation is CASSPIDRPGRGAFF. The variable domain in full, with the rest retrieved from reference TRBV14 and TRBJ1-1, is EAGVTQFPSHSVIEKGQTVTLRCDPISGHDNLYWYRRVMGKEIKFLLHFVKESKQDESGMPNNRFLAERTGGTYSTLKVQPAELEDSGVYFCASSPIDRPGRGAFFGQGTRLTVV.

J is TRBJ1-4 and V is TRBV10-3, with TRBD1 matching 10 bases. With 2 bases clipped from V and 6 bases from J, the junction kept 6 bases outside the gene matches. This CDR3 spans 16 amino acids. The germline V gene has CDR1 ENHRY and CDR2 SYGVKD. The CDR3 protein is CAISELSGTGDEKLFF. In DNA form, the CDR3 reads TGTGCCATCAGTGAGCTCTCCGGGACAGGGGATGAAAAACTGTTTTTT.

The V call is TRBV28, the J call TRBJ2-7; 7 positions agree with TRBD1. The CDR3 length is 14 residues. After removal of 6 bases from V and 2 bases from J, the junction contained 7 bases not matched to a gene. Germline CDR1 is MDHEN and CDR2 is SYDVKM. The CDR3 DNA reads TGTGCCAGCAGCTACACCGGGACAGCCTACGAGCAGTACTTC. This translates into CASSYTGTAYEQYF. Based on the CDR3 plus reference TRBV28 and TRBJ2-7, the full variable domain is DVKVTQSSRYLVKRTGEKVFLECVQDMDHENMFWYRQDPGLGLRLIYFSYDVKMKEKGDIPEGYSVSREKKERFSLILESASTNQTSMYLCASSYTGTAYEQYFGPGTRLTVT.

The chain employs TRBV28 and TRBJ2-1, with D maybe TRBD2 (6 bases). The CDR3 is 15 residues long. Germline V gene sequence: CDR1 MDHEN, CDR2 SYDVKM. V was shortened by 7 bases and J by 8 bases, with 21 bases between the two germline ends. CDR3 loop: CASTRPELASDEQFF. The CDR3 DNA is TGTGCCAGCACTCGTCCCGAACTAGCAAGCGATGAGCAGTTCTTC.

This chain joins TRBV2 and TRBJ1-5, with D possibly matching TRBD1 (5 bases). Germline V CDR1 and CDR2: SNHLY, FYNNEI. The CDR3 is 12 amino acids. Trimming took off 7 bases at V and 2 bases at J, with 6 bases between the two ends. The CDR3 here is CASKQGNQPQHF. The CDR3 DNA reads as TGTGCCAGCAAACAGGGCAATCAGCCCCAGCATTTT.

The chain carries TRBV10-3 and TRBJ2-7; 9 bases are a match to TRBD1. The CDR3 has 17 amino acids. J was trimmed by 3 bases and V by 0 bases; bases with no gene match: 9. CDR1 is ENHRY, CDR2 SYGVKD, per germline. CDR3 amino acids: CAISESVGQGYGYEQYF. In DNA, the CDR3 is TGTGCCATCAGTGAGTCTGTAGGACAGGGGTATGGCTACGAGCAGTACTTC.

CDR3: CASSSWDNKGGAFF. The CDR3 DNA sequence: TGTGCCAGCAGCTCCTGGGACAACAAGGGTGGAGCTTTCTTT. The chain combines TRBV11-2 with TRBJ1-1, with D possibly being TRBD1 (6 bases). This CDR3 spans 14 amino acids. The V end lost 4 bases, the J end lost 10 bases, and 19 bases lay between the germline ends. The germline V gene has CDR1 SGHAT and CDR2 FQNNGV.

V and J are TRBV27 and TRBJ1-6; D is possibly TRBD1 (5 bases). Germline-derived CDR1 and CDR2 are MNHEY and SMNVEV (reference sequence). The CDR3 has 15 residues. Trimming took 5 bases from V and 3 from J, leaving 11 bases between them. The CDR3 spells CASSRPGGYNSPLHF. In DNA, the CDR3 is TGTGCCAGCAGTCGTCCGGGGGGCTATAATTCACCCCTCCACTTT.

As regards this clone: The junction shows a germline mismatch at one end, possibly a read error. This rearrangement joins TRBV2 to TRBJ2-1; TRBD2 aligns across 7 bases. Germline V CDR1 and CDR2: SNHLY, FYNNEI. The CDR3 is 14 amino acids. The CDR3 DNA reads TGTGCCAGCAGTGGCGGGAGAACCAACAATGGGCAGTTCTTC. The encoded protein is CASSGGRTNNGQFF.

The V call is TRBV28, the J call TRBJ1-2; D is undetermined. CDR1 is MDHEN and CDR2 is SYDVKM in the germline V gene. The V end lost 2 bases, the J end lost 7 bases, and 8 bases lay between the germline ends. This CDR3 comprises 12 residues. The DNA of the CDR3 is TGTGCCAGCAGTTTACGAGGTTTTGGCTACACCTTC. It yields the protein CASSLRGFGYTF.